This paragraph covers one T cell receptor beta chain sequence. The entry originates in a study of STAT5B mutations in CD4+ large granular lymphocyte leukemia. CDR3 size: 15 residues. V dropped 7 bases and J dropped 2 bases, with 18 bases sitting between them. Germline V gene lookup returns CDR1 SGHTS and CDR2 YDEGEE. The data were produced by immunoSEQ multiplex PCR, yet TCRdb's version contains in-frame clones alone and is incomplete. The table includes approximately 30,000 clones, 65% to 80% detected once. Sequencing used CD4+ T cells from blood buffy coats. J is TRBJ2-5 and V is TRBV5-8, with TRBD1 as a possible D gene (6 bases). The receptor comes from a human donor in good health. CDR3 DNA sequence: TGTGCCAGCTCAATAGGAGGACAGTTGCAAGAGACCCAGTACTTC. Translation gives CASSIGGQLQETQYF.